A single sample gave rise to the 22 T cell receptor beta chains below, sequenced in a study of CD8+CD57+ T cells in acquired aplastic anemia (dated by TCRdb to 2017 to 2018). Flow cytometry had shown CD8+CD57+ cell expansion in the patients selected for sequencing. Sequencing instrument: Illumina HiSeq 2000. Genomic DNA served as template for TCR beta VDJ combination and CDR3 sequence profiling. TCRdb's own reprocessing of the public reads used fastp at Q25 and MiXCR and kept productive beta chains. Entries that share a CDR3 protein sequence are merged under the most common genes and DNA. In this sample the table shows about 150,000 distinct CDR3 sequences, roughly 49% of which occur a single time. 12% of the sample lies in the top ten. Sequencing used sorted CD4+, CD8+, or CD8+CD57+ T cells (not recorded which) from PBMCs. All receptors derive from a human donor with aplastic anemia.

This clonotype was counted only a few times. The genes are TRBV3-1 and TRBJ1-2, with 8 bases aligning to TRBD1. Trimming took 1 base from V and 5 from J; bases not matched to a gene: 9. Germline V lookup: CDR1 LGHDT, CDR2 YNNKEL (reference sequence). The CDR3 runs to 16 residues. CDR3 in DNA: TGTGCCAGCAGCCAAGTGGGACAGGCGGGAGTATATGGCTACACCTTC. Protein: CASSQVGQAGVYGYTF. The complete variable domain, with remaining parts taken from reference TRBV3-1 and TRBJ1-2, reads DTAVSQTPKYLVTQMGNDKSIKCEQNLGHDTMYWYKQDSKKFLKIMFSYNNKELIINETVPNRFSPKSPDKAHLNLHINSLELGDSAVYFCASSQVGQAGVYGYTFGSGTRLTVV.

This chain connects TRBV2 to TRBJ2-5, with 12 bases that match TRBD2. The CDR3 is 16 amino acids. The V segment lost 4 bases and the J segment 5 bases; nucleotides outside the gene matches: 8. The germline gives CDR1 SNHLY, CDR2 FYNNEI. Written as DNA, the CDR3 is TGTGCCAGCAGTGCCAGGACTAGCGGGATTAGTGAGACCCAGTACTTC. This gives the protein CASSARTSGISETQYF.

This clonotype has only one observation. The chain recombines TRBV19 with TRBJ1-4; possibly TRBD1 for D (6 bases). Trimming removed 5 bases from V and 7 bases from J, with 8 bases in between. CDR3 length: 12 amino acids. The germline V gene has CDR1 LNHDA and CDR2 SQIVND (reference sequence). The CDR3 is CASSQGREKLFF. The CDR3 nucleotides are TGTGCCAGTAGTCAGGGGCGTGAAAAACTGTTTTTT.

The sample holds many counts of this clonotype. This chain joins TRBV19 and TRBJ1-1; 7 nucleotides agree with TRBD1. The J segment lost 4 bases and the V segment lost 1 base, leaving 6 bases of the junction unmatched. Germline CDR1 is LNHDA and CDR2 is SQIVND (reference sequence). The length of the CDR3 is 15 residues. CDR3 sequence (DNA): TGTGCCAGTAGTATAGGAGGGGGCGGAGGCACTGAAGCTTTCTTT. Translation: CASSIGGGGGTEAFF.

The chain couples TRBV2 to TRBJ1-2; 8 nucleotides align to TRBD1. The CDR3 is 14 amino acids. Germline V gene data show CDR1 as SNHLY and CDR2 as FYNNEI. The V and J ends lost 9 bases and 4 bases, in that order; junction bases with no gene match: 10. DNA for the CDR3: TGTGCCAGTAGACCCCAGGGGGCAGGCTATGGCTACACCTTC. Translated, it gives CASRPQGAGYGYTF.

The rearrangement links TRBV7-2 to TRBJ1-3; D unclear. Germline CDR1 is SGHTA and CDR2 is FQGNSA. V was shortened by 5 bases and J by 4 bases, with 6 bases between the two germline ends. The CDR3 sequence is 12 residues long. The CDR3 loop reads CASSQVGNTIYF. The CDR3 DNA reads TGTGCCAGCAGCCAAGTGGGAAACACCATATATTTT.

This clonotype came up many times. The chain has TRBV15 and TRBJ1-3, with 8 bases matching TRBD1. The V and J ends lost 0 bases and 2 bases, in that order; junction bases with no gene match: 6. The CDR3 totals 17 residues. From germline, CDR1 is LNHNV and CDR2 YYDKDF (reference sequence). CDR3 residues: CATSRDQGAPPGNTIYF. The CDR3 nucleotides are TGTGCCACCAGCAGAGATCAGGGGGCGCCCCCTGGAAACACCATATATTTT.

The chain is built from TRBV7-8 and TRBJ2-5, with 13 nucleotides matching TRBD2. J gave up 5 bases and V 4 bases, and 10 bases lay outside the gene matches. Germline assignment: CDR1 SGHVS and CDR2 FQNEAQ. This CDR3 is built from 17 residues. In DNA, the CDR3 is TGTGCCAGCAGCTCACGACTAGCGGGGGGAATTTTGGAGACCCAGTACTTC. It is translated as CASSSRLAGGILETQYF.

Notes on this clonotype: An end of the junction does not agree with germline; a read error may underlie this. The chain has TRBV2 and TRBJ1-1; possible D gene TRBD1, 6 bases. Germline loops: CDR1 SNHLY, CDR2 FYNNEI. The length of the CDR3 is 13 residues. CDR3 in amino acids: CASSAGEPTETFF. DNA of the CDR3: TGTGCCAGCAGTGCAGGGGAGCCAACTGAAACTTTCTTT. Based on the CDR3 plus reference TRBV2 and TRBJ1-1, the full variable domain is EPEVTQTPSHQVTQMGQEVILRCVPISNHLYFYWYRQILGQKVEFLVSFYNNEISEKSEIFDDQFSVERPDGSNFTLKIRSTKLEDSAMYFCASSAGEPTETFFGQGTRLTVV.

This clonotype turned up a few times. CDR3 DNA: TGCAGCGTTGGGACAGGAGTCGTGAACACTGAAGCTTTCTTT. Translation: CSVGTGVVNTEAFF. The chain couples TRBV29-1 to TRBJ1-1; the match to TRBD1 covers 7 bases. Germline V lookup: CDR1 SQVTM, CDR2 ANQGSEA. This CDR3 contains 14 residues. With 4 bases clipped from V and 0 bases from J, the junction kept 5 bases outside the gene matches.

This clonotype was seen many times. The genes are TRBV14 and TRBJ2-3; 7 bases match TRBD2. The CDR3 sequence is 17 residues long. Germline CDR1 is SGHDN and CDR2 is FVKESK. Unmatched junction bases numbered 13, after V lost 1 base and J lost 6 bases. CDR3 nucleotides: TGTGCCAGCAGCCAAGGCCTTTGGGAGCGGGGACCTGATACGCAGTATTTT. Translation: CASSQGLWERGPDTQYF.

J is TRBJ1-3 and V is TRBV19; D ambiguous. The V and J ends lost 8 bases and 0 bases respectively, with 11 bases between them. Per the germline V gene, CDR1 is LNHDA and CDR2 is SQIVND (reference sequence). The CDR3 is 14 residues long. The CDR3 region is CASATWSSGNTIYF. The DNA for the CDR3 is TGTGCCAGTGCCACGTGGTCCTCTGGAAACACCATATATTTT. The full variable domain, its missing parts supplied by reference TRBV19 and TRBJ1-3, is DGGITQSPKYLFRKEGQNVTLSCEQNLNHDAMYWYRQDPGQGLRLIYYSQIVNDFQKGDIAEGYSVSREKKESFPLTVTSAQKNPTAFYLCASATWSSGNTIYFGEGSWLTVV.

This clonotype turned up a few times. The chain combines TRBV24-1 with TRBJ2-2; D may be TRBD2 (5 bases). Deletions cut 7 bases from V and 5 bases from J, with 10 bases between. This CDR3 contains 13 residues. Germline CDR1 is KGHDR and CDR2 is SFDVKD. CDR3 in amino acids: CATRARETGELFF. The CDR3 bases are TGTGCCACCAGAGCGAGGGAGACCGGGGAGCTGTTTTTT.

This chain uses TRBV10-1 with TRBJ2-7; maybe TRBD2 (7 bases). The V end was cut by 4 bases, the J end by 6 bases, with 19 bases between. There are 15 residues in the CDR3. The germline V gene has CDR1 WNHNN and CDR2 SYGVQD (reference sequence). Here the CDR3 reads CASSVGAAGEIEQYF. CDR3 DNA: TGCGCCAGCAGTGTGGGGGCGGCGGGAGAAATCGAGCAGTACTTC.

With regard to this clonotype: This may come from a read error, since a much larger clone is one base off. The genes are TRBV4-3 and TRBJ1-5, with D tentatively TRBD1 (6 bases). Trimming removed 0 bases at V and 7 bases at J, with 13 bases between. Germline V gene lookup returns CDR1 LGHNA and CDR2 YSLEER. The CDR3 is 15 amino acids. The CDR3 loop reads CASSQDRSGGQPQHF. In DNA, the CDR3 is TGCGCCAGCAGCCAAGATCGGTCGGGGGGCCAGCCCCAGCATTTT.

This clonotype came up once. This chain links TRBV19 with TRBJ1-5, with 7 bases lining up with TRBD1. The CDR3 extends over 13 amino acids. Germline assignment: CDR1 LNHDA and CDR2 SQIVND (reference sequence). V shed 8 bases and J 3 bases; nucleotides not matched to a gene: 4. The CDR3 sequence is CASGGQVNQPQHF. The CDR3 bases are TGTGCCAGTGGCGGACAGGTCAATCAGCCCCAGCATTTT.

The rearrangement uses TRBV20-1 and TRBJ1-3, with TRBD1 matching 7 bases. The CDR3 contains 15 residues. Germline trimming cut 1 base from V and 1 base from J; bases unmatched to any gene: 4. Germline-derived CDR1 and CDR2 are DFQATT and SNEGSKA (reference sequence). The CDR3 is CSARVRGLSGNTIYF. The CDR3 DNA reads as TGCAGTGCTAGAGTCAGGGGGTTATCTGGAAACACCATATATTTT.

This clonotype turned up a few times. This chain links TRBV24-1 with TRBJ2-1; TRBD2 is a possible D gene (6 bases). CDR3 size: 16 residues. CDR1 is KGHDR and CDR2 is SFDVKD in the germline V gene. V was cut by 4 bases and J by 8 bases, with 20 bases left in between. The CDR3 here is CATSDSVGGQVDEQFF. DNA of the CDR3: TGTGCCACCAGTGACTCCGTAGGAGGGCAGGTCGATGAGCAGTTCTTC.

CDR3 in amino acids: CASSQNTGSGNTIYF. The CDR3 DNA follows: TGTGCCAGTAGTCAAAATACAGGGTCTGGAAACACCATATATTTT. This chain joins TRBV19 and TRBJ1-3; TRBD1 might be the D (6 bases). The CDR3 length is 15 residues. The germline V gene has CDR1 LNHDA and CDR2 SQIVND (reference sequence). V lost 5 bases and J lost 1, with 12 bases in between.

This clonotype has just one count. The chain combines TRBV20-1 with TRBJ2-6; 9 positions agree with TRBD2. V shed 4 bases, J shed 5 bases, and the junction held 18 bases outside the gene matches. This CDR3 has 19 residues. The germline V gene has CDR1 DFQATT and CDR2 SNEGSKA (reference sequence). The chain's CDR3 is CSANILTSSRGGRANVLTF. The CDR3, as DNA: TGCAGTGCTAACATCCTCACTAGCTCGCGGGGGGGTCGGGCCAACGTCCTGACTTTC.

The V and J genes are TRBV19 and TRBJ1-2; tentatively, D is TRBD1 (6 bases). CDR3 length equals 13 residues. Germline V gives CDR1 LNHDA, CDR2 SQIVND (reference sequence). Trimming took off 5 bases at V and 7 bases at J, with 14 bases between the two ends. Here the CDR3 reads CASSGGYRAGYTF. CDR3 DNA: TGTGCCAGTAGTGGAGGCTACAGGGCTGGCTACACCTTC.

The DNA of the CDR3 is TGTGCCAGCAGTCGACAAGACAGGGGCAACGGCTACGAGCAGTACTTC. Translating gives CASSRQDRGNGYEQYF. The rearrangement links TRBV11-1 to TRBJ2-7; 8 nucleotides line up with TRBD1. The CDR3 is 16 amino acids. The J segment lost 3 bases and the V segment lost 6 bases, leaving 13 bases of the junction unmatched. Germline values: CDR1 SGHAT, CDR2 FQDESV (reference sequence).